The 11 T cell receptor beta chains listed next were all sequenced from one sample in a study of blood T cells in healthy people across ages. For the second PCR, which ran for about 7 to 11 cycles, a sample-barcoded 5' primer and a J-beta primer mix were used. In TCRdb, the 5' RACE reads were re-called with MiXCR into one record per CDR3 protein. The table lists roughly 1,300,000 distinct CDR3 sequences, approximately 63% of them singletons. Sequenced sample: blood. These receptor sequences come from a man between 18 and 35 years old in good health.

A few counts support this clonotype. The J gene is TRBJ2-5, the V gene TRBV12-3 or TRBV12-4; weak D call: TRBD1 (5 bases). V lost 1 base and J lost 1, with 16 bases in between. The CDR3 has 17 amino acids. For the CDR3, the DNA is TGTGCCAGCAGTTTAGTTTCGAGGTTCAGGGTCCAAGAGACCCAGTACTTC. Amino acids: CASSLVSRFRVQETQYF.

CDR3: CASSLAWLAVTDTQYF. The CDR3 nucleotides are TGTGCCAGCAGCTTAGCTTGGCTAGCGGTTACAGATACGCAGTATTTT. The gene calls are TRBV7-2 and TRBJ2-3; 7 bases map to TRBD2. The CDR3 spans 16 residues. CDR1 and CDR2 from the germline V gene are SGHTA and FQGNSA. Unmatched junction bases numbered 6, after V lost 0 bases and J lost 3 bases.

This clonotype occurred a few times. The CDR3 protein is CASSQVQREVYEQYF. The DNA of the CDR3 is TGCGCCAGCAGCCAAGTACAGCGAGAAGTCTACGAGCAGTACTTC. The chain has TRBV4-1 and TRBJ2-7, with unresolved D. CDR1 is MGHRA, CDR2 YSYEKL, per germline. Trimming removed 1 base at V and 3 bases at J, with 13 bases between. The CDR3 contains 15 residues.

The rearrangement uses TRBV2 and TRBJ1-6; D is unclear. CDR3 length: 11 amino acids. V gave up 4 bases and J gave up 12 bases, with 7 bases separating them. Per the germline V gene, CDR1 is SNHLY and CDR2 is FYNNEI. The CDR3 here is CASSGFEPLHF. The CDR3 coding sequence is TGTGCCAGCAGTGGTTTTGAACCCCTCCACTTT.

The chain joins TRBV20-1 to TRBJ2-1; no clear D gene. Between the trimmed V and J ends, which lost 6 bases and 7 bases, there was a span of 7 bases. CDR3 length equals 10 residues. In germline, CDR1 is DFQATT, CDR2 SNEGSKA (reference sequence). CDR3 sequence: CSAQYNEQFF. In DNA form, the CDR3 reads TGCAGTGCACAGTATAATGAGCAGTTCTTC.

A single count supports this clonotype. The chain is built from TRBV29-1 and TRBJ2-5, with 11 bases identical to TRBD2. Germline V gene lookup returns CDR1 SQVTM and CDR2 ANQGSEA. This CDR3 contains 14 residues. After removal of 7 bases from V and 11 bases from J, the junction contained 15 bases not matched to a gene. CDR3 amino acids: CSAVAGGLYNEQYF. CDR3 sequence (DNA): TGCAGCGCTGTAGCGGGAGGGCTCTACAATGAGCAGTACTTC. Variable domain in full (rest from reference TRBV29-1 and TRBJ2-5): SAVISQKPSRDICQRGTSLTIQCQVDSQVTMMFWYRQQPGQSLTLIATANQGSEATYESGFVIDKFPISRPNLTFSTLTVSNMSPEDSSIYLCSAVAGGLYNEQYFGPGTRLLVL.

This chain connects TRBV4-1 to TRBJ2-1; 7 bases fit TRBD2. This CDR3 is built from 19 residues. CDR1 MGHRA and CDR2 YSYEKL come from the germline V gene. Trimming at V came to 1 base and at J to 8 bases, leaving 20 bases not matched to a gene. CDR3 protein: CASSQGGLAEFSPSHEQFF. Here the CDR3 DNA reads TGCGCCAGCAGCCAAGGGGGTCTAGCGGAGTTCAGCCCCTCGCATGAGCAGTTCTTC.

The chain links TRBV27 to TRBJ2-1; 10 nucleotides match TRBD2. V lost 6 bases to trimming and J lost 4 bases; unmatched junction nucleotides: 12. The germline V gene has CDR1 MNHEY and CDR2 SMNVEV (reference sequence). The CDR3 extends over 17 amino acids. This CDR3 is CASRIDIAGGKYNEQFF. In DNA form, the CDR3 reads TGTGCCAGCAGAATCGACATAGCGGGAGGAAAATACAATGAGCAGTTCTTC.

This chain uses TRBV21-1 with TRBJ1-1; TRBD1 is the table's D call, not checked against the DNA. TRBV21-1 is reported as a pseudogene. The CDR3 has 11 residues. CDR3 bases: TGTGGTGACAGGGAGGGAACTGAAGCTTTCTTT. Its protein product is CGDREGTEAFF.

The chain couples TRBV29-1 to TRBJ2-7; TRBD1 matches 8 bases. J gave up 2 bases and V 5 bases, and 11 bases lay outside the gene matches. From germline, CDR1 is SQVTM and CDR2 ANQGSEA. The CDR3 is made up of 15 amino acids. CDR3 sequence: CSVTTRDRSTYEQYF. CDR3 DNA: TGCAGCGTTACAACCCGGGACAGGTCTACCTACGAGCAGTACTTC.

This chain uses TRBV28 with TRBJ2-1; 12 positions agree with TRBD2. Gene TRBJ2-7 matches the end of the DNA better, so the J call may be wrong. There are 21 residues in the CDR3. CDR1 MDHEN and CDR2 SYDVKM come from the germline V gene. CDR3 region: CASSPIQGARLAGVLMNEQYF. CDR3 sequence (DNA): TGTGCCAGCAGCCCGATACAGGGGGCTCGACTAGCGGGGGTTTTAATGAATGAGCAGTACTTC.